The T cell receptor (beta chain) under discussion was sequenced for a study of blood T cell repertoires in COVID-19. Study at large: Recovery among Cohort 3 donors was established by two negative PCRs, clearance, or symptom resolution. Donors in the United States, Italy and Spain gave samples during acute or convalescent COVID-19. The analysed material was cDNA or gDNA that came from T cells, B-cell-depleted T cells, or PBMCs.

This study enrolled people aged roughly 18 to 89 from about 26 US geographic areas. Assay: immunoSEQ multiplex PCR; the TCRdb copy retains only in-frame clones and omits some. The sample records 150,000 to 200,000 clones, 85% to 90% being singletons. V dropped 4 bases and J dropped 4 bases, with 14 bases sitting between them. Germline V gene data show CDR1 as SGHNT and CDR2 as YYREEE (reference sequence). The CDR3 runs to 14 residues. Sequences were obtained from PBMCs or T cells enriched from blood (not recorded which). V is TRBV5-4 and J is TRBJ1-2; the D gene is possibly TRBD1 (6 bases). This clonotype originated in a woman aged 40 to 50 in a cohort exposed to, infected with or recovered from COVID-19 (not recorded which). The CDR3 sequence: CASSPGGASYGYTF. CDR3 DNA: TGTGCCAGCAGCCCTGGGGGGGCCTCCTATGGCTACACCTTC.